This T cell receptor (beta chain) was captured in a study of CXCR3-negative and CXCR3-positive naive CD8 T cells. TRB cDNA was prepared as libraries by UMI-labeled 5' RACE. TCRdb reanalyzed the 5' RACE reads, giving one entry per CDR3 protein sequence and no DNA. The sample data list 150,000 or so distinct CDR3 sequences. General study findings and limits: Researchers report that CXCR3-positive naive cells carry more hydrophobic TRB CDR3s than CXCR3-negative naive cells.

Looked up from germline, CDR1 is LNHNV and CDR2 is YYDKDF (reference sequence). The length of the CDR3 is 13 residues. Concerning this clonotype: Its antigen is unidentified.

Sequenced input: naive CXCR3+ CD8+ T cells from blood. The subset is: CD45RO-CCR7+CD27+CD95- naive CD8+ T cells expressing CXCR3 (TNR3+). The TCR was taken from a human donor in good health. Some clones in this sample may be carry-over from other donors' samples. The V call is TRBV15, the J call TRBJ2-3. The CDR3 spells CATSRGGTDTQYF.